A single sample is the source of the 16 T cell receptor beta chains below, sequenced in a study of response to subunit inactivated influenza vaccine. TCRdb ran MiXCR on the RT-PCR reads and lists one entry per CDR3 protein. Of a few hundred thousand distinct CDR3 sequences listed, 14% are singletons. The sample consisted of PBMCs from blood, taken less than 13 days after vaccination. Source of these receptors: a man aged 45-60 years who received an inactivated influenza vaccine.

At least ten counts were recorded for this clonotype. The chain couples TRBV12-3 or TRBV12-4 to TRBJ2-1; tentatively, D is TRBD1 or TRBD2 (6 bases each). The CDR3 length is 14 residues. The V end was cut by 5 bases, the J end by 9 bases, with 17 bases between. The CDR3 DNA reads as TGTGCCAGCAGTACTCGAGGAGGGGGTGCTGAGCAGTTCTTC. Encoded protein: CASSTRGGGAEQFF.

CDR3: CASSYGTGGRQPQHF. The CDR3 bases are TGTGCCAGCAGCTACGGGACAGGGGGCAGGCAGCCCCAGCATTTT. The genes are TRBV7-2 and TRBJ1-5, with 12 positions matching TRBD1. V lost 4 bases to trimming and J lost 7 bases; unmatched junction nucleotides: 5. The CDR3 runs to 15 residues. CDR1 SGHTA and CDR2 FQGNSA come from the germline V gene.

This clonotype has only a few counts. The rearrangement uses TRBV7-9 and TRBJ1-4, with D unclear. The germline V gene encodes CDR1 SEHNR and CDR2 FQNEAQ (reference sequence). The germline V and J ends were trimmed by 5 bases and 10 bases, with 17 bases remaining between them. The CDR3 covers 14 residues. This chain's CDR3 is CASSPPNGWGKLFF. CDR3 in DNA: TGTGCCAGCAGCCCGCCGAACGGCTGGGGAAAACTGTTTTTT.

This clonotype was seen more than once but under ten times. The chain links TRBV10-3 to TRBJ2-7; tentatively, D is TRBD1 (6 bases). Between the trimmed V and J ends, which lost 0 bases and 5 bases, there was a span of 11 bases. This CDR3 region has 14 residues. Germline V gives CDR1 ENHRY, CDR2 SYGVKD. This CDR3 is CAISESGDNHEQYF. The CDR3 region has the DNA TGTGCCATCAGTGAGTCAGGGGACAACCACGAGCAGTACTTC.

CDR3: CASSPPPGARDGRYF. The CDR3 nucleotides are TGTGCCAGCAGCCCCCCCCCTGGCGCAAGGGATGGAAGGTACTTC. This chain connects TRBV7-9 to TRBJ2-4; the D is unclear. Germline values: CDR1 SEHNR, CDR2 FQNEAQ (reference sequence). The CDR3 extends over 15 amino acids. V was shortened by 5 bases and J by 15 bases, with 26 bases between the two germline ends.

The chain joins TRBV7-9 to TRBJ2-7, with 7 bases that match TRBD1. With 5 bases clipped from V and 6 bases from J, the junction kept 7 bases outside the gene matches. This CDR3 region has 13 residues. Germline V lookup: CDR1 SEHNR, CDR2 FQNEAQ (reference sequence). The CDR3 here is CASSPFDRVEQYF. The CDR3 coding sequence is TGTGCCAGCAGCCCTTTCGACAGGGTCGAGCAGTACTTC.

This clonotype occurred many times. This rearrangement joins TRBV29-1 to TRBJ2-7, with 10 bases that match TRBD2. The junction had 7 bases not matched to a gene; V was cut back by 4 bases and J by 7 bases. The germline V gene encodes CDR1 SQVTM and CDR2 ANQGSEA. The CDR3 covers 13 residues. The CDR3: CSVGLAGVFEQYF. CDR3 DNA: TGCAGCGTTGGGCTAGCGGGAGTGTTTGAGCAGTACTTC.

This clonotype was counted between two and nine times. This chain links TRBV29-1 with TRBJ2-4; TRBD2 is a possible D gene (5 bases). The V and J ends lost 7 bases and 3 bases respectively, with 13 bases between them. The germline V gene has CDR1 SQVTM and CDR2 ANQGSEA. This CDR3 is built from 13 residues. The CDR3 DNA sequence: TGCAGCGCCGACCTGGCGGGCAAAAACATTCAGTACTTC. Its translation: CSADLAGKNIQYF.

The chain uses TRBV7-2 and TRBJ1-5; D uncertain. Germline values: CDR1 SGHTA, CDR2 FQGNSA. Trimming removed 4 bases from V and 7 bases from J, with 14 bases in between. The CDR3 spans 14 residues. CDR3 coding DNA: TGTGCCAGCAGCTCGGACCTTCTCCGACAGCCCCAGCATTTT. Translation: CASSSDLLRQPQHF. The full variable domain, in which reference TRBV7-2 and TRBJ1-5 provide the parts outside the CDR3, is GAGVSQSPSNKVTEKGKDVELRCDPISGHTALYWYRQSLGQGLEFLIYFQGNSAPDKSGLPSDRFSAERTGGSVSTLTIQRTQQEDSAVYLCASSSDLLRQPQHFGDGTRLSIL.

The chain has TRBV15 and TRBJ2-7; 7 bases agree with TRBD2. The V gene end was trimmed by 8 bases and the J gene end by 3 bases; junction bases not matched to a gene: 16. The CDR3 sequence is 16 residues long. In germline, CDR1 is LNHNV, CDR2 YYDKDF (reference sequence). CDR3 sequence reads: CATAARRGTGDYEQYF. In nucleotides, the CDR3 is TGTGCCACCGCGGCTCGGCGGGGGACGGGGGACTACGAGCAGTACTTC.

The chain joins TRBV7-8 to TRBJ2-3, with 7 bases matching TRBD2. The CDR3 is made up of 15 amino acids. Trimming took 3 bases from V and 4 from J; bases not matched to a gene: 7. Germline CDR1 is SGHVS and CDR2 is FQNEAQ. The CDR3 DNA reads TGTGCCAGCAGCTTTGAGCGGGGAAGGTCAGATACGCAGTATTTT. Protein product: CASSFERGRSDTQYF.

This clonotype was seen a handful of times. CDR3 residues: CASSTQGGRRAEAFF. CDR3 bases: TGTGCCAGCAGCACTCAGGGGGGGCGAAGGGCTGAAGCTTTCTTT. J is TRBJ1-1 and V is TRBV7-3; TRBD1 matches 7 bases. CDR1 is SGHTA and CDR2 is FQGTGA in the germline V gene. V gave up 5 bases and J gave up 6 bases; unmatched junction bases: 12. This CDR3 comprises 15 residues.

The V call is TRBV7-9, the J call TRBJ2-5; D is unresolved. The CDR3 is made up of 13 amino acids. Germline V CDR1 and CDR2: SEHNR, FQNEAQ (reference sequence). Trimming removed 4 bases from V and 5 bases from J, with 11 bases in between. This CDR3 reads CASSSSQTETQYF. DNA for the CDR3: TGTGCCAGCAGCTCGTCGCAGACGGAGACCCAGTACTTC.

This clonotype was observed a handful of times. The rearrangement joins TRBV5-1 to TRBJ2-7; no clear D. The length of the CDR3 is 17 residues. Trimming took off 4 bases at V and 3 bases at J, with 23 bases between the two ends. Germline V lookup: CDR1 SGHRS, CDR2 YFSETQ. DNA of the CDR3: TGCGCCAGCAGCCGGATTCATAGGGCAACAGACGACTACGAGCAGTACTTC. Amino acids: CASSRIHRATDDYEQYF.

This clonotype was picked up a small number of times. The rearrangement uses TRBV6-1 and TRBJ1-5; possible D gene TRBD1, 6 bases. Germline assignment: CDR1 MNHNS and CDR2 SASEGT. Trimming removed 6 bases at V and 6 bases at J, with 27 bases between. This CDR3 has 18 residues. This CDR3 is CASRAWVRVGVGAQPQHF. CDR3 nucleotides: TGTGCCAGCAGAGCCTGGGTTAGAGTCGGTGTGGGGGCTCAGCCCCAGCATTTT.

The CDR3 reads CAWSPKGLSSYNSPLHF. CDR3 sequence (DNA): TGTGCCTGGAGTCCGAAAGGGCTGAGCTCCTATAATTCACCCCTCCACTTT. The V and J genes are TRBV30 and TRBJ1-6; D gene uncertain. CDR3 length: 17 residues. Germline-derived CDR1 and CDR2 are GTSNPN and SVGIG (reference sequence). The V and J ends lost 2 bases and 0 bases respectively, with 14 bases between them.